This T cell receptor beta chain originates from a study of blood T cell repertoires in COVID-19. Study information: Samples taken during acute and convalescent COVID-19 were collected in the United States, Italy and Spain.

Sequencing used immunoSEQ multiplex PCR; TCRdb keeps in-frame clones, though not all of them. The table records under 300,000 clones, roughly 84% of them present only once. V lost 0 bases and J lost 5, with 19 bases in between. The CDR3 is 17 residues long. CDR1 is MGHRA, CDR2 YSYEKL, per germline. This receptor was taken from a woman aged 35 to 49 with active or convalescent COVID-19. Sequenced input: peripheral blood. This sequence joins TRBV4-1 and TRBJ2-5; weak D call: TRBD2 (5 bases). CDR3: CASSQDFEGVGWETQYF. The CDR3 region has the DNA TGCGCCAGCAGCCAAGATTTCGAGGGAGTAGGTTGGGAGACCCAGTACTTC.